This T cell receptor (beta chain) is from a study of shared clonotypes between healthy human individuals. On this clone: Its target is unknown.

CDR1 is SGHNT, CDR2 YYREEE, per germline (reference sequence). Trimming took 0 bases from V and 3 from J, leaving 13 bases between them. The CDR3 runs to 16 residues. Study-wide findings and caveats: Among donors, clonotype sharing was expected to be affected by sequencing depth.

It was into CD45RA+ naive and CD45RA-negative memory subsets that the CD4+ cells were split. Around 30,000 T cell genomes, or about 0.2 ug DNA, went into the sorted-subset replicate PCRs. Data came from immunoSEQ multiplex PCR; TCRdb stores just in-frame clones and leaves some out. This table has approximately 2.5 million clones, around 94% appearing once. The chain links TRBV5-4 to TRBJ1-3; TRBD1 might be the D (6 bases). This TCR derives from a young man in good health. The specimen sequenced was naive CD4+ T cells sorted from blood. The sample's subset: CD45RA+ positively selected. CDR3 sequence (DNA): TGTGCCAGCAGCTTGGGGTTGCAGGGGAGTGGAAACACCATATATTTT. Translation: CASSLGLQGSGNTIYF.